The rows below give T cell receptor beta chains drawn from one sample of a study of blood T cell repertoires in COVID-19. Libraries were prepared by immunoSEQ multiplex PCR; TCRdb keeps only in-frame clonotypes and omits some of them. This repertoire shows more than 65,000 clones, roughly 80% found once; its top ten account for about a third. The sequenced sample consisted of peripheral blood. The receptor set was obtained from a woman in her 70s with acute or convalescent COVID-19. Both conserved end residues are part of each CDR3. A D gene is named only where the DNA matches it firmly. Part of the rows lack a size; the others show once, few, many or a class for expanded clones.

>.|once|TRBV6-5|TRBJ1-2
TGTGCCAGCAGCCCCTTAGACAGAAACTATGGCTACACCTTC
CASSPLDRNYGYTF
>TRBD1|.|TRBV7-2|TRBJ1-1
TGTGCCAGCAGCCCAGGGGGGTGGGGGAACACTGAAGCTTTCTTT
CASSPGGWGNTEAFF
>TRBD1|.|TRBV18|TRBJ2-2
TGTGCCAGCTCCCTGGACAGGGATAGCACCGGGGAGCTGTTTTTT
CASSLDRDSTGELFF
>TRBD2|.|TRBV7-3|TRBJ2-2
TGTGCCAGCAGCTTAATGGCTAGCGGGGGGAACACCGGGGAGCTGTTTTTT
CASSLMASGGNTGELFF
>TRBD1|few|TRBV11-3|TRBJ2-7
TGTGCCAGCAGCTTAGGGATCCGGGACAGGGACGACGAGCAGTACTTC
CASSLGIRDRDDEQYF
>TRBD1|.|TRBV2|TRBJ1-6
TGTGCCAGCAACTCCGGGACAGATAATTCACCCCTCCACTTT
CASNSGTDNSPLHF
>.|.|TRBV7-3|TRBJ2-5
TGTGCCAGCAGCTTAATTCCCGGGAGCCAAGAGACCCAGTACTTC
CASSLIPGSQETQYF
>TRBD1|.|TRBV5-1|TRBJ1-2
TGCGCCAGCAGCTTGGCCGGGACAGGGGGAATCTATGGCTACACCTTC
CASSLAGTGGIYGYTF
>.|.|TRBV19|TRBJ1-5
TGTGCCAGTAGTGGAAAACAGGGCGGGAATCAGCCCCAGCATTTT
CASSGKQGGNQPQHF
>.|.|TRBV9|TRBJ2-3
TGTGCCAGCAGCGTCCGCGCTCGGGATACGCAGTATTTT
CASSVRARDTQYF
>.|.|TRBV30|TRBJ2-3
TGTGCCTGGAGTGTACGGCGGGGAGTGGGAGGAGATACGCAGTATTTT
CAWSVRRGVGGDTQYF
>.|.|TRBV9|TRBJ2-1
TGTGCCAGCAGCGTAGGGTGGGGCGGGACCGCCTACAATGAGCAGTTCTTC
CASSVGWGGTAYNEQFF
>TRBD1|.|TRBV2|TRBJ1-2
TGTGCCAGCAGTGAAGAGGGGACAGGCCACTATGGCTACACCTTC
CASSEEGTGHYGYTF
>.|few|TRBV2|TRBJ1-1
TGTGCCAGCAGCGCCCAGTCAGTCACTGAAGCTTTCTTT
CASSAQSVTEAFF
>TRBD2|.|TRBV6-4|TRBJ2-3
TGTGCCAGCAGTGACGCTAGCGGGAGATCAGATACGCAGTATTTT
CASSDASGRSDTQYF
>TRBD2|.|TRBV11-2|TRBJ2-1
TGTGCCAGCAGCCACGGTCTAGCGGGAGACAATGAGCAGTTCTTC
CASSHGLAGDNEQFF
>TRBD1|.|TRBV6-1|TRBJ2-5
TGTGCCAGCAGTGGGACAGGGGGCCTGTTAACGGAGACCCAGTACTTC
CASSGTGGLLTETQYF
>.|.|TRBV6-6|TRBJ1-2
TGTGCCAGCAGTTCGGGTGGTAGGGGCGGCTATGGCTACACCTTC
CASSSGGRGGYGYTF
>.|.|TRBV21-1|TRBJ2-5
TGTGCCAGCAGCAGAGAGTTCCAGGGTGTGGAGACCCAGTACTTC
CASSREFQGVETQYF
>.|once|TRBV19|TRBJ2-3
TGTGCCACAAATATGGGAGGAAGATCCGACACGCAGTATTTT
CATNMGGRSDTQYF
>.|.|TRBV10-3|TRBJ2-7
TGTGCCATCAGTCGAGCGGGCACCTACGAGCAGTACTTC
CAISRAGTYEQYF
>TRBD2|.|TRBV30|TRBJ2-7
TGTGCCTGGAGTGCGGGACTAGCGGGAAGTTGGAGTAGAGAGCAGTACTTC
CAWSAGLAGSWSREQYF
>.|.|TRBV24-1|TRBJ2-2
TGTGCCACCAGTCCAAACACCGGGGAGCTGTTTTTT
CATSPNTGELFF
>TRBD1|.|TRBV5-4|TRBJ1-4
TGTGCCAGCGCCCCGGACAGGGCCGGTGAAAAACTGTTTTTT
CASAPDRAGEKLFF
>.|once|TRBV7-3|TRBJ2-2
TGTGCCAGCAGCTTAAGCGGCGCGAACACCGGGGAGCTGTTTTTT
CASSLSGANTGELFF
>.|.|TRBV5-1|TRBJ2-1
TGCGCCAGCAGCCCGGGTTCGTTTAATGAGCAGTTCTTC
CASSPGSFNEQFF
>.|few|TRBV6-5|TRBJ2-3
TGTGCCAGCAGTCCTGGCGTGGGCAGAGATACGCAGTATTTT
CASSPGVGRDTQYF
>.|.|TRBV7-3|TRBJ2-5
TGTGCCAGCAGCTTTGGTGGAGCAGAGACCCAGTACTTC
CASSFGGAETQYF
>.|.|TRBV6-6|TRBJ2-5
TGTGCCAGCAGTTACCCATCGGGCGGGAAAGAGACCCAGTACTTC
CASSYPSGGKETQYF
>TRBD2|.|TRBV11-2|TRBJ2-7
TGTGCCAGCAGCTTAGTTTTGACTAGCGGAGGGTACGAGCAGTACTTC
CASSLVLTSGGYEQYF
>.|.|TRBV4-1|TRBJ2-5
TGCGCCAGCAGCCAAGATAGGCGCGGAGCCAAGATCCAGACCCAGTACTTC
CASSQDRRGAKIQTQYF
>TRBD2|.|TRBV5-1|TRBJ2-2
TGCGCCAGCAGCTTGACTAGCGGGAGGTTTAACACCGGGGAGCTGTTTTTT
CASSLTSGRFNTGELFF
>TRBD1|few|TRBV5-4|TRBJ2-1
TGTGCCAGCAGCTTGCCCGGACAGGGGTCCTACAATGAGCAGTTCTTC
CASSLPGQGSYNEQFF
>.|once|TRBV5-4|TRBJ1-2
TGTGCCAGCAGCCTCGATAGGGGGAGCTTGATTTATGGCTACACCTTC
CASSLDRGSLIYGYTF
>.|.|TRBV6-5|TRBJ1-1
TGTGCCAGCACGATTCGGTCCATGAACACTGAAGCTTTCTTT
CASTIRSMNTEAFF
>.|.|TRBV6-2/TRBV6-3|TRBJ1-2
TGTGCCAGCAGTTACCGACAGTACTATGGCTACACCTTC
CASSYRQYYGYTF
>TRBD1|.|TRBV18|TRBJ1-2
TGTGCCAGCTCACCACAGTGGACAGGGGGGTATGGCTACACCTTC
CASSPQWTGGYGYTF
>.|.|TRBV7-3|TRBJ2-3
TGTGCCAGCAGCTTAGAGATCACAGATACGCAGTATTTT
CASSLEITDTQYF
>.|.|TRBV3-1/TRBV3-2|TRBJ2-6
TGTGCCAGCAGCCACAACAGGGTCCCTGGGGCCAACGTCCTGACTTTC
CASSHNRVPGANVLTF
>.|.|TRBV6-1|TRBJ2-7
TGTGCCAGCAGTGATCGGGCCAGGGGCTCCTACGAGCAGTACTTC
CASSDRARGSYEQYF
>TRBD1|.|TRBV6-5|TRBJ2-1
TGTGCCAGCAGTAGGGACAGGGGGACGAATGAGCAGTTCTTC
CASSRDRGTNEQFF
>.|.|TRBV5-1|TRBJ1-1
TGCGCCAGCAGCTTGCACGGGGATACTGAAGCTTTCTTT
CASSLHGDTEAFF
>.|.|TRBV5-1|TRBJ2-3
TGCGCCAGCAGCCCAGGGTCGGCGGGAAGCACAGATACGCAGTATTTT
CASSPGSAGSTDTQYF
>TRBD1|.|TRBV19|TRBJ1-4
TGTGCCAGTAGAACTCAGGGGGCGCGTGAAAAACTGTTTTTT
CASRTQGAREKLFF
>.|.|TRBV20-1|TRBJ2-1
TGCAGTGCTAGTGGCGGGACTTGGAACAATGAGCAGTTCTTC
CSASGGTWNNEQFF
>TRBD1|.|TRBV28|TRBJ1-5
TGTGCCAGCAGTCCAGGGACAGGGGGTTTTCAGCCCCAGCATTTT
CASSPGTGGFQPQHF
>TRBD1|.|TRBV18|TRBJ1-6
TGTGCCAGCTCACTCGAGACAGGGGATAATTCACCCCTCCACTTT
CASSLETGDNSPLHF
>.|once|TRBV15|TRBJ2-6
TGTGCCACCAGCGGATACAGCTCTGGGGCCAACGTCCTGACTTTC
CATSGYSSGANVLTF
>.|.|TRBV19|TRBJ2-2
TGTGCCAGTAGTACTCTCCGGTCGCGAACCACCGGGGAGCTGTTTTTT
CASSTLRSRTTGELFF
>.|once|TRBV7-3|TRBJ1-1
TGTGCCAGCAGCTCCGGGGTGAACACTGAAGCTTTCTTT
CASSSGVNTEAFF
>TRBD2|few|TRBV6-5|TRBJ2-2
TGTGCCAGCAGTCCTCTCGGGACTATCACCGGGGAGCTGTTTTTT
CASSPLGTITGELFF
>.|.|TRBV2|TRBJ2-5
TGTGCCACCACCCTAGGGGTTCGGGAGACCCAGTACTTC
CATTLGVRETQYF
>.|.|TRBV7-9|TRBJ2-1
TGTGCCAGCCATTCGACTCGGGATGGTCTCAATGAGCAGTTCTTC
CASHSTRDGLNEQFF
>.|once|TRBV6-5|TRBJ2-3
TGTGCCAGGGTCAGGAAGATCCTCACAGATACGCAGTATTTT
CARVRKILTDTQYF
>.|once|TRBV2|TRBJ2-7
TGTGCCAGCAGCTATGGACAGAGTGACTACGAGCAGTACTTC
CASSYGQSDYEQYF
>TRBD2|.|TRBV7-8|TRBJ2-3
TGTGCCAGCAGCCCGACTAGCGGGAGGTCTAGTACAGATACGCAGTATTTT
CASSPTSGRSSTDTQYF
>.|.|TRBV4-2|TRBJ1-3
TGTGCCAGCAGCCAGGAATACAGGGATCCTGGAAACACCATATATTTT
CASSQEYRDPGNTIYF
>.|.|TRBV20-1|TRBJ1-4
TGCAGTGCTAGTAAAACAGTTAATGAAAAACTGTTTTTT
CSASKTVNEKLFF
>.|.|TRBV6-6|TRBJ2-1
TGTGCCAGCAGTTCCGACTCCAATGAGCAGTTCTTC
CASSSDSNEQFF
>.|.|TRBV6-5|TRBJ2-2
TGTGCCAGCAGTTACCCCGGCACCGGGGAGCTGTTTTTT
CASSYPGTGELFF